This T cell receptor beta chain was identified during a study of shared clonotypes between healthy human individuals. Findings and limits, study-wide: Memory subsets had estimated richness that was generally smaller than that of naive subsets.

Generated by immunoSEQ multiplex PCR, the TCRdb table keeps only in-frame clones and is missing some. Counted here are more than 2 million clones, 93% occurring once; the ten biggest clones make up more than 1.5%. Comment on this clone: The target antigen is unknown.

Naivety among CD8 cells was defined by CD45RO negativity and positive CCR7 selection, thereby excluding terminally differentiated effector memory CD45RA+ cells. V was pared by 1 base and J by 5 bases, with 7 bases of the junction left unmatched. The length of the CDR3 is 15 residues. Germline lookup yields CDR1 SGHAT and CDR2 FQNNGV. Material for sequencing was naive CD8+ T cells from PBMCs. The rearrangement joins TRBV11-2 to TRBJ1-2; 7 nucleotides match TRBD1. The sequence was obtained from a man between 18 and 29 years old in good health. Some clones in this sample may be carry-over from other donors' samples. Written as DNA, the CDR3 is TGTGCCAGCAGCTTAGTAGGGGGCACACCATATGGCTACACCTTC. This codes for CASSLVGGTPYGYTF.